These T cell receptor beta chains were read from a single sample in a study of blood T cell repertoires in COVID-19. This table comes from immunoSEQ multiplex PCR, and its TCRdb copy is limited to in-frame clones, with some not included. The sample shows more than 65,000 clones, more than 75% of them seen only once. Sequenced material: peripheral blood. The receptor source for this set is a human donor in a cohort sampled during active COVID-19. CDR3s include the opening cysteine and the closing phenylalanine or tryptophan. D genes are given only for firm matches. Some rows mark clone size as missing; the rest say once, few, many or name a class of expanded clone.

clone_size j_call v_call d_call cdr3_nt cdr3_aa
. TRBJ1-1 TRBV28 TRBD1 TGTGCCAGCAGGGATCAGGGGGCGCCGGGCACTGAAGCTTTCTTT CASRDQGAPGTEAFF
. TRBJ1-5 TRBV19 . TGTGCCAGTAGTAGGTCGGGTCGGGGAGATAATCAGCCCCAGCATTTT CASSRSGRGDNQPQHF
. TRBJ1-5 TRBV2 . TGTGCCAGCAGTGAGGCAGGGGTCCAGCCCCAGCATTTT CASSEAGVQPQHF
. TRBJ1-2 TRBV5-1 TRBD1 TGCGCCAGCGGGCAGGAGCCCTCGAACAGGGGGCAGAACTATGGCTACACCTTC CASGQEPSNRGQNYGYTF
. TRBJ2-1 TRBV7-9 TRBD1 TGTGCCAGCATGGGGGGACAGGGGAGAAATGAGCAGTTCTTC CASMGGQGRNEQFF
. TRBJ2-1 TRBV5-1 TRBD1 TGCGCCAGCTTTGGGCAGGGGGCTTACAATGAGCAGTTCTTC CASFGQGAYNEQFF
. TRBJ2-7 TRBV27 . TGTGCCAGCAGCCTCAAAACAGGGAGGGTGCTTGAGCAGTACTTC CASSLKTGRVLEQYF
. TRBJ1-4 TRBV5-5 . TGTGCCAGCAGCTTGCGAGGGGAGGGTGAAAAACTGTTTTTT CASSLRGEGEKLFF
. TRBJ2-7 TRBV3-1/TRBV3-2 . TGTGCCAGCAGCCAAAGCAGGCTGGGAGGCTACGAGCAGTACTTC CASSQSRLGGYEQYF
few TRBJ1-5 TRBV6-5 . TGTGCCAGCAGTCCGGGGATCAATCAGCCCCAGCATTTT CASSPGINQPQHF
. TRBJ1-2 TRBV19 TRBD1 TGTGCCAGTACCGCTGGACAGGGAGGCTACACCTTC CASTAGQGGYTF
. TRBJ2-2 TRBV25-1 . TGTGCCAGCAATACAGGAACGGGGGAGCTGTTTTTT CASNTGTGELFF
. TRBJ2-7 TRBV5-1 TRBD1 TGCGCCAGCAGCTTGGGGACAGGGGTAGGGGAGCAGTACTTC CASSLGTGVGEQYF
. TRBJ2-1 TRBV10-1 . TGCGCCAGCAGTGAGTCGGGTCAGGGAGGTGAGCAGTTCTTC CASSESGQGGEQFF
. TRBJ1-2 TRBV18 . TGTGCCAGCTCACCGGGAGCCGGCAACTATGGCTACACCTTC CASSPGAGNYGYTF
once TRBJ1-2 TRBV15 TRBD1 TGTGCCACCAGCAGAGAAGGGACAGTCAACATAATCTATGGCTACACCTTC CATSREGTVNIIYGYTF
. TRBJ2-3 TRBV20-1 . TGCAGTGCCCCGAACACGGATACGCAGTATTTT CSAPNTDTQYF
few TRBJ1-2 TRBV4-1 . TGCGCCAGCAGCCAAGACGGTAACTATGGCTACACCTTC CASSQDGNYGYTF
. TRBJ2-1 TRBV7-2 TRBD2 TGTGCCAGCAGCTTAGAGGGGACTAGCGGGAGCCATGAGCAGTTCTTC CASSLEGTSGSHEQFF
. TRBJ2-1 TRBV7-2 TRBD2 TGTGCCAGCAGCTTAATCCAGCGGGAGAGCAATGAGCAGTTCTTC CASSLIQRESNEQFF
few TRBJ1-5 TRBV7-9 TRBD1 TGTGCCAGCAGCTTCGGCACAGGGGGTTATCAGCCCCAGCATTTT CASSFGTGGYQPQHF
few TRBJ2-7 TRBV6-5 . TGTGCCAGCCGACGTCCAGGATCCTACGAGCAGTACTTC CASRRPGSYEQYF
. TRBJ2-4 TRBV20-1 . TGCAGTGCCCCGTCACAGGACATTCAGTACTTC CSAPSQDIQYF
. TRBJ2-1 TRBV5-1 TRBD2 TGCGCCAGCAGCATGACGTCAAGGGGGACTAGCGGGATCAGCACCTACAATGAGCAGTTCTTC CASSMTSRGTSGISTYNEQFF
few TRBJ2-3 TRBV6-5 . TGTGCCAGCAGTTGGGCCGATACGCAGTATTTT CASSWADTQYF
. TRBJ2-1 TRBV2 TRBD2 TGTGCCAGCAGTCGGACTAGTAGGCAGTGGAATGAGCAGTTCTTC CASSRTSRQWNEQFF
. TRBJ2-7 TRBV28 TRBD1 TGTGCCAGCAGACCTCCGGTAGGACAGGGGGGCGAGCAGTACTTC CASRPPVGQGGEQYF
few TRBJ1-4 TRBV6-5 . TGTGCCAGCGGGGAGAATGAAAAACTGTTTTTT CASGENEKLFF
. TRBJ1-4 TRBV5-6 . TGTGCCAGCAGCGCGGGACGGAACCTTAATGAAAAACTGTTTTTT CASSAGRNLNEKLFF
. TRBJ2-1 TRBV4-2 . TGTGCCAGCAGCCCGGCAGGGGCGCTAGTACGAGTTGGGTTCTTC CASSPAGALVRVGFF
. TRBJ1-1 TRBV4-1 . TGCGCCAGCAGCCAAGATCCCTGGAGTGAAGCTTTCTTT CASSQDPWSEAFF
. TRBJ1-2 TRBV5-1 TRBD1 TGCGCCAGCAGCACGACAGGGTACGGCTACACCTTC CASSTTGYGYTF
once TRBJ2-1 TRBV5-1 TRBD1 TGCGCCAGCAGCCAGGACAGGGGCTACAATGAGCAGTTCTTC CASSQDRGYNEQFF
. TRBJ2-7 TRBV7-8 TRBD1 TGTGCCAGCAGCTTTCCGGGACAGGGGGCCCGGGAGCAGTACTTC CASSFPGQGAREQYF
few TRBJ1-6 TRBV27 TRBD1 TGTGCCAGCAGTTTATTGGACAGGGAGGGCTCACCCCTCCACTTT CASSLLDREGSPLHF
. TRBJ1-3 TRBV19 . TGTGCCAGTAGTAGCCTGGAAGGGCAAGGAGGGCCTGGAAACACCATATATTTT CASSSLEGQGGPGNTIYF
. TRBJ1-1 TRBV6-6 . TGTGCCAGCAGTTCCTCCGGGATCCTTGTCTCTGAAGCTTTCTTT CASSSSGILVSEAFF
. TRBJ2-7 TRBV6-1 TRBD2 TGTGCCAGCAGTGAACCCGCGACTAGCAGGGATGACTTC CASSEPATSRDDF
. TRBJ2-3 TRBV4-2 TRBD2 TGTGCCAGCAGCCCCAGCGGGAGAGGGGTGGATACGCAGTATTTT CASSPSGRGVDTQYF
. TRBJ2-7 TRBV4-1 TRBD1 TGCGCCAGCAGCCAGGACAGGGGGCGAGAGCAGTACTTC CASSQDRGREQYF
few TRBJ2-7 TRBV19 TRBD1 TGTGCCAGTAGTTTGACAGGGGTCTACGAGCAGTACTTC CASSLTGVYEQYF